This TCR beta chain came from a study of blood T cell repertoires in COVID-19. Study at large: Italy, Spain and the United States were the sources of the convalescent and acute COVID-19 samples. T cells, B-cell-depleted T cells, or PBMCs supplied cDNA or gDNA.

Per the original data handling: Nucleated cell counts were estimated from reference gene primer amplification. The protocol was immunoSEQ multiplex PCR, while the TCRdb copy is restricted to in-frame clones and leaves out a portion. V, J and clone size reflect that table, while D and trimming were determined from the DNA. The data show about 310,000 clones, around nine tenths seen once. CDR1 and CDR2 (germline): LGHNA, YSLEER. The V and J ends lost 1 base and 5 bases respectively, with 15 bases between them. This CDR3 is built from 17 residues. The sequence was obtained from a woman between 40 and 50 years old who had recovered from COVID-19. The sequenced sample was PBMCs or T cells enriched from blood (not recorded which). The chain carries TRBV4-3 and TRBJ1-6; D is perhaps TRBD1 (5 bases). The CDR3 bases are TGCGCCAGCAGCCAAGCCCTGGGCAGGGCAGATAATTCACCCCTCCACTTT. Amino acid sequence: CASSQALGRADNSPLHF.